The following is a TCR beta chain sequence with its context. The PCR was carried out with 60 Vbeta primers and 13 Jbeta primers. Here immunoSEQ multiplex PCR was the method, and the copy in TCRdb shows in-frame clones only, minus some. In the table there are 120,000 or so clones, over 65% of which are singletons. CDR3 length equals 15 residues. The junction had 7 bases not matched to a gene; V was cut back by 5 bases and J by 5 bases. Looked up from germline, CDR1 is MNHEY and CDR2 is SMNVEV (reference sequence). This entry is derived from a study of cytomegalovirus exposure and HLA in healthy donors.

Sequences were obtained from PBMCs. The V gene is TRBV27, the J gene TRBJ2-7; TRBD1 matches at 12 bases. This clonotype was sampled from a man between 18 and 29 years old in good health and CMV-seropositive. The CDR3 here is CASSPLGQGAHEQYF. CDR3 nucleotides: TGTGCCAGCAGTCCCTTGGGACAGGGGGCGCACGAGCAGTACTTC.